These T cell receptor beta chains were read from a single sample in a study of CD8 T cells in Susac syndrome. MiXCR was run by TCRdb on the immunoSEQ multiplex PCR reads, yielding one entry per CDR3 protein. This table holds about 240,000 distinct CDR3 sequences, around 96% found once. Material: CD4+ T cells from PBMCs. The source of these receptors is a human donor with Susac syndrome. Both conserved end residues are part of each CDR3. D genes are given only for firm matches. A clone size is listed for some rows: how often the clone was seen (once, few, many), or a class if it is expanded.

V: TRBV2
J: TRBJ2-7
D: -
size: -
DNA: TGTGCCAGCACACCCCGCCCATTCTACGAGCAGTACTTC
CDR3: CASTPRPFYEQYF

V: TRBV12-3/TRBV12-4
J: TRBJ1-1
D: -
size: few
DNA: TGTGCCAGCAGTTTGGCAGGCGCTGAAGCTTTCTTT
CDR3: CASSLAGAEAFF

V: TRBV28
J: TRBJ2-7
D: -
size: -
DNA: TGTGCCAGCAGGGTGGACAGTGCCTACGAGCAGTACTTC
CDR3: CASRVDSAYEQYF

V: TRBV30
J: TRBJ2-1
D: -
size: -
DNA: TGTGCCTTAGAGACCGCAAGCTCCTACAATGAGCAGTTCTTC
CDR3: CALETASSYNEQFF

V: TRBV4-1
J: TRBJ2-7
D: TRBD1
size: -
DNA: TGCGCCAGCAGCCAAGAGGACAGGGTTCCATACGAGCAGTACTTC
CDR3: CASSQEDRVPYEQYF

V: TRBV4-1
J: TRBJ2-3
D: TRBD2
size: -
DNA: TGCGCCAGCAGCCAAGATTTCGCCCTAAGCGGGAGTACGTACACAGATACGCAGTATTTT
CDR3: CASSQDFALSGSTYTDTQYF

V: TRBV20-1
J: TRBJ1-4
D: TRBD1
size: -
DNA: TGCAGTGCTGGACAGGGGTCGAATGAAAAACTGTTTTTT
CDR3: CSAGQGSNEKLFF

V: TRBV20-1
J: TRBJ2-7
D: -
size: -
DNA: TGCAGTGCTAGTTCGCCGGGCGGGGCCGAGCAGTACTTC
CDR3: CSASSPGGAEQYF

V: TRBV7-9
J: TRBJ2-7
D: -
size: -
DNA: TGTGCCAGCAGCTTTGCCCCCTACGAGCAGTACTTC
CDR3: CASSFAPYEQYF

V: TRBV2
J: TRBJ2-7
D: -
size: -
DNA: TGTGCCAGCAGTGAACAGTCGGGGGTTTCCTACGAGCAGTACTTC
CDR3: CASSEQSGVSYEQYF

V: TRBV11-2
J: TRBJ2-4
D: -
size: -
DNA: TGTGCCAGCACACAGGAGTTAGCCAAAAACATTCAGTACTTC
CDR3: CASTQELAKNIQYF

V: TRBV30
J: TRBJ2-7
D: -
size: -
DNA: TGTGCCTGGAGTGTACCCGGCGGGTACGAGCAGTACTTC
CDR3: CAWSVPGGYEQYF

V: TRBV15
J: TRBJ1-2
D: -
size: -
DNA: TGTGCCACCAGCAGAGACAGACTCAGGGTCCCCTATGGCTACACCTTC
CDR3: CATSRDRLRVPYGYTF

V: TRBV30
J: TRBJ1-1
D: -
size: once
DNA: TGTGCCTGGAGTGTACTAGGTAGAAGAATGAACACTGAAGCTTTCTTT
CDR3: CAWSVLGRRMNTEAFF

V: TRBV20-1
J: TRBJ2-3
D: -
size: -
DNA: TGCAGTGCTCCTAGGTCTGATACGCAGTATTTT
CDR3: CSAPRSDTQYF

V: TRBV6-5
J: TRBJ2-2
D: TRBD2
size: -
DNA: TGTGCCAGCAGGCTCTGGGAGGGAAACACCGGGGAGCTGTTTTTT
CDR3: CASRLWEGNTGELFF

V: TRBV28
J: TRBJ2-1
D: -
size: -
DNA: TGTGCCAGCAGTTCCCTAACGGGCCGGTACAATGAGCAGTTCTTC
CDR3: CASSSLTGRYNEQFF

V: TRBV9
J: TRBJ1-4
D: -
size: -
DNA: TGTGCCAGCAGCCGTGTCGGGGGAATCGGTAACGAAAAACTGTTTTTT
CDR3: CASSRVGGIGNEKLFF

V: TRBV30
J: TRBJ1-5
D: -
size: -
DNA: TGTGCCTGGAGGGCTTCGGGGGCGTATAATCAGCCCCAGCATTTT
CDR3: CAWRASGAYNQPQHF

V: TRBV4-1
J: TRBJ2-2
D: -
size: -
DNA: TGCGCCAGCAGCCAGAAGCGTGAGCGGAGCACAGCGAACACCGGGGAGCTGTTTTTT
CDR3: CASSQKRERSTANTGELFF

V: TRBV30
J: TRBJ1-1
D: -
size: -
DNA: TGTGCCTGGAGTGTAATTATGAACACTGAAGCTTTCTTT
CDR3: CAWSVIMNTEAFF

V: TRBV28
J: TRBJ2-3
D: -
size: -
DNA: TGTGCCAGCAGTTTGTGGGGGCGCGGCACAGATACGCAGTATTTT
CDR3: CASSLWGRGTDTQYF

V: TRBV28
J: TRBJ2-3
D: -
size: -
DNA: TGTGCCAGCATTTCCGGAGGGGGGATAGGTACGCAGTATTTT
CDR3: CASISGGGIGTQYF

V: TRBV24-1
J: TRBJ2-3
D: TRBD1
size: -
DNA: TGTGCCACCAGTGATCCGACAGGGCAAGCAGATACGCAGTATTTT
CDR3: CATSDPTGQADTQYF

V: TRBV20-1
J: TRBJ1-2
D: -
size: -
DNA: TGCAGTGCCGGAATGGATGTGGGTTATGGCTACACCTTC
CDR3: CSAGMDVGYGYTF

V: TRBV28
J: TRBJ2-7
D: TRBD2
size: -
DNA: TGTGCCAGCAGATTTAGCGGGAGGACGGCCCACGAGCAGTACTTC
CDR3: CASRFSGRTAHEQYF

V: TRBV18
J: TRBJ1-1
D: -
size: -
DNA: TGTGCCAGCTCACTTCAGACAGTTCTAGACACTGAAGCTTTCTTT
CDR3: CASSLQTVLDTEAFF

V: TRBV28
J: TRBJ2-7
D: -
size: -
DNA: TGTGCCAGCAGGACAGACGACTACGAGCAGTACTTC
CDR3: CASRTDDYEQYF

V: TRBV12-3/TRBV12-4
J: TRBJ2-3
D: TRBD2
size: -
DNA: TGTGCCAGCATTAGTACGGGACTAACCGCCGGTACGCAGTATTTT
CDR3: CASISTGLTAGTQYF

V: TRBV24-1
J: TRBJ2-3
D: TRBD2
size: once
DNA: TGTGCCACCAGTGATCCAGGGCGGGAGGGGACAGATACGCAGTATTTT
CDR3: CATSDPGREGTDTQYF

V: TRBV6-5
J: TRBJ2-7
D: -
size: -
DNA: TGTGCCAGCAGTTACAAACAGGCCTACGAGCAGTACTTC
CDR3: CASSYKQAYEQYF

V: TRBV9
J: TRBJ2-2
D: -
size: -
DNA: TGTGCCAGCAGCCCCCCCCTCGGAGAGCTGTTTTTT
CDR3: CASSPPLGELFF

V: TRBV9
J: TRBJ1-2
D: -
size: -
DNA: TGTGCCAGCAGCGTGGCCGGGGATTCTAACTATGGCTACACCTTC
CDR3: CASSVAGDSNYGYTF

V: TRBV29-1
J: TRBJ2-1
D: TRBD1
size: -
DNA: TGCAGCGTCACCTTTAGGGACAGGGGGTACAATGAGCAGTTCTTC
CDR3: CSVTFRDRGYNEQFF

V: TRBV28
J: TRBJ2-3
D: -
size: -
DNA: TGTGCCAGCAGTTTAGGGCTAGCGCGACGGGCAGATACGCAGTATTTT
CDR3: CASSLGLARRADTQYF

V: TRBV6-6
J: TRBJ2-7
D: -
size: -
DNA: TGTGCCAGCAGTCAGGAAGAGGTCGAGCAGTACTTC
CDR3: CASSQEEVEQYF

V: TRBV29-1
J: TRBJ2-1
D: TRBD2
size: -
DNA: TGCAGCGCGGGGGGGATTGATCGGCCAGGGGTTTGGGAGCAGTTCTTC
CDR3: CSAGGIDRPGVWEQFF

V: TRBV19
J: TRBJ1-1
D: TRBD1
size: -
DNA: TGTGCCAGTAGTATCACAGGGGACACTGAAGCTTTCTTT
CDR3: CASSITGDTEAFF

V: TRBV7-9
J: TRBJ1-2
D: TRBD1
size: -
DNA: TGTGCCAGCAGCTCCGGGACAGGGGGGTATGGCTACACCTTC
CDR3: CASSSGTGGYGYTF

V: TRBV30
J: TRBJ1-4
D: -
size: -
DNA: TGTGCCTGGAGTAACGGACCGGAGGGAAAACTGTTTTTT
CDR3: CAWSNGPEGKLFF